The next 27 T cell receptor beta chains were all read from a single sample in a study of blood T cell repertoires in COVID-19. Here immunoSEQ multiplex PCR was the method, and the copy in TCRdb shows in-frame clones only, minus some. The table records fewer than 300,000 clones, 80% to 90% of them present only once. The specimen was peripheral blood. These receptors originate from a woman in her 30s with COVID-19, enrolled during active disease.

The count of this clone is one. The chain joins TRBV7-9 to TRBJ2-1, with D possibly matching TRBD1 (7 bases). V dropped 2 bases and J dropped 9 bases, with 29 bases sitting between them. This CDR3 spans 19 amino acids. Germline V gene lookup returns CDR1 SEHNR and CDR2 FQNEAQ (reference sequence). The CDR3, as DNA: TGTGCCAGCAGCTTAAGGGCAGGGGGGTACGAAGGGCGTTCCCGTGAGCAGTTCTTC. As protein: CASSLRAGGYEGRSREQFF.

This clone was counted only a few times. The V gene is TRBV3-1 (or the pseudogene TRBV3-2), the J gene TRBJ1-1, with a tentative D call TRBD1 (5 bases). The germline CDR1 and CDR2 sequences are LGHDT and YNNKEL (reference sequence). The length of the CDR3 is 14 residues. The germline V and J ends were trimmed by 7 bases and 1 base, with 13 bases remaining between them. The CDR3 DNA follows: TGTGCCAGCACCCACAGGCTGGGGAACACTGAAGCTTTCTTT. It yields the protein CASTHRLGNTEAFF.

This sequence joins TRBV27 and TRBJ2-7; D unresolved. Germline V CDR1 and CDR2: MNHEY, SMNVEV (reference sequence). CDR3 length: 15 amino acids. The V gene lost 3 bases and the J gene lost 0 bases, with 12 bases spanning the gap. The CDR3 spells CASSFISRSSYEQYF. The CDR3 DNA reads TGTGCCAGCAGTTTCATTTCTAGGAGCTCCTACGAGCAGTACTTC.

The chain uses TRBV5-4 and TRBJ1-1; 7 bases are a match to TRBD1. The germline gives CDR1 SGHNT, CDR2 YYREEE (reference sequence). The CDR3 length is 13 residues. V lost 4 bases, J lost 2 bases, and 2 bases stayed unmatched. CDR3 nucleotide sequence: TGTGCCAGCAGCCGGGACAGTAACACTGAAGCTTTCTTT. Amino acids: CASSRDSNTEAFF.

This clone was counted a single time. This chain connects TRBV9 to TRBJ2-5; possibly TRBD2 for D (5 bases). V shed 1 base and J shed 2 bases, with 12 bases lying between them. Germline V gene data show CDR1 as SGDLS and CDR2 as YYNGEE. There are 15 residues in the CDR3. For the CDR3, the DNA is TGTGCCAGCAGCGTATCGCCGGGATCACAAGAGACCCAGTACTTC. Translation gives CASSVSPGSQETQYF.

This chain joins TRBV3-1 (or the pseudogene TRBV3-2) and TRBJ1-2; 10 nucleotides match TRBD1. The CDR3 loop spans 14 amino acids. Germline V CDR1 and CDR2: LGHDT, YNNKEL (reference sequence). Losses at the gene ends were 1 base for V and 6 bases for J; bases not matched to a gene: 2. The CDR3: CASSQGQGANGYTF. For the CDR3, the DNA is TGTGCCAGCAGCCAAGGACAGGGGGCGAATGGCTACACCTTC.

This chain links TRBV11-3 with TRBJ2-5; 10 bases agree with TRBD1. This CDR3 region has 15 residues. In germline, CDR1 is SGHNT, CDR2 YENEEA. With V trimmed by 2 bases and J by 4 bases, 4 bases remained unmatched. The CDR3: CASSLRTGGGETQYF. CDR3 bases: TGTGCCAGCAGCTTACGGACAGGGGGGGGAGAGACCCAGTACTTC.

CDR3 nucleotides: TGTGCCAGCAGTTACGAGACTAGTGGCAATGAGCAGTTCTTC. It codes for CASSYETSGNEQFF. The V and J genes are TRBV6-5 and TRBJ2-1; tentatively, D is TRBD2 (6 bases). Germline V lookup: CDR1 MNHEY, CDR2 SVGAGI. Trimming left V 2 bases short and J 6 bases short, with 11 bases between. CDR3 length: 14 residues.

This clone was counted a single time. The chain employs TRBV5-5 and TRBJ1-2, with D possibly matching TRBD1 (5 bases). CDR3 length: 16 residues. Germline assignment: CDR1 SGHKS and CDR2 YYEKEE (reference sequence). Trimming pared 0 bases from V and 4 bases from J, leaving 16 bases between. DNA for the CDR3: TGTGCCAGCAGCTTGGCCATTAGCTCAGGGCTCTATGGCTACACCTTC. The encoded protein is CASSLAISSGLYGYTF.

The chain joins TRBV2 to TRBJ2-7, with TRBD1 identical over 7 bases. The CDR3 extends over 15 amino acids. Trimming cost V 5 bases and J 2 bases; bases outside gene matches: 9. CDR1 and CDR2 (germline): SNHLY, FYNNEI. The CDR3 sequence is CASSRDSRTTYEQYF. In nucleotides, the CDR3 is TGTGCCAGCAGTAGGGACAGCCGAACTACCTACGAGCAGTACTTC.

This chain joins TRBV7-9 and TRBJ1-4; D perhaps matches TRBD1 (5 bases). Germline V gene data show CDR1 as SEHNR and CDR2 as FQNEAQ (reference sequence). This CDR3 is built from 16 residues. V was shortened by 5 bases and J by 6 bases, with 19 bases between the two germline ends. CDR3 DNA sequence: TGTGCCAGCAGCCTCCGACAGTCCTCCCCATATGAAAAACTGTTTTTT. This gives the protein CASSLRQSSPYEKLFF.

A remark on this clone: Other nucleotide sequences in the sample specify the same CDR3. The chain recombines TRBV12-3 or TRBV12-4 with TRBJ1-1, with D uncertain. The CDR3 is 13 amino acids. Between the trimmed V and J ends, which lost 3 bases and 0 bases, there was a span of 5 bases. The CDR3 here is CASSFSMNTEAFF. CDR3 nucleotide sequence: TGTGCCAGCAGTTTTTCTATGAACACTGAAGCTTTCTTT.

V usage is TRBV6-5 and J usage is TRBJ2-1; a weak D match, TRBD2 (5 bases). The germline V gene encodes CDR1 MNHEY and CDR2 SVGAGI. Trimming removed 2 bases at V and 6 bases at J, with 8 bases between. The CDR3 is made up of 13 amino acids. The CDR3 sequence: CASSYRGINEQFF. Here the CDR3 DNA reads TGTGCCAGCAGTTACCGGGGAATCAATGAGCAGTTCTTC.

This clone was seen just once. The V call is TRBV6-1, the J call TRBJ2-1; the match to TRBD1 covers 8 bases. Germline loops: CDR1 MNHNS, CDR2 SASEGT. V was clipped by 2 bases and J by 12 bases; unmatched bases: 9. The CDR3 runs to 14 residues. CDR3 DNA sequence: TGTGCCAGCAGTGAATCCACCAGGGGGCCGGGGCAGTTCTTC. It yields the protein CASSESTRGPGQFF.

The chain links TRBV18 to TRBJ2-4; TRBD1 matches 9 bases. The trim removed 5 bases at V and 7 bases at J, leaving 12 bases unmatched. Germline V gene lookup returns CDR1 KGHSH and CDR2 LQKENI. CDR3 length equals 16 residues. The CDR3 DNA reads TGTGCCAGCTCAAGGACCGGGACAGGGTTAGGTAACATTCAGTACTTC. It is translated as CASSRTGTGLGNIQYF.

V usage is TRBV11-2 and J usage is TRBJ2-5, with D possibly matching TRBD2 (6 bases). CDR1 SGHAT and CDR2 FQNNGV come from the germline V gene. The CDR3 runs 14 residues. The ends were cut back, 4 bases at V and 5 bases at J, with 14 bases in the middle. For the CDR3, the DNA is TGTGCCAGCAGCTCCCACGGGGGACGGGAGACCCAGTACTTC. Residues: CASSSHGGRETQYF.

This chain connects TRBV2 to TRBJ2-3; 7 positions match TRBD1. CDR3 length: 15 amino acids. Looked up from germline, CDR1 is SNHLY and CDR2 is FYNNEI. The J segment lost 7 bases and the V segment lost 6 bases, leaving 13 bases of the junction unmatched. The CDR3 loop is CASRQGTQLTNTQYF. Written as DNA, the CDR3 is TGTGCCAGCAGACAGGGGACCCAATTAACCAATACGCAGTATTTT.

The chain uses TRBV27 and TRBJ1-2; 10 bases map to TRBD1. Per germline, CDR1 MNHEY and CDR2 SMNVEV (reference sequence). This CDR3 spans 14 amino acids. Trimming removed 0 bases from V and 5 bases from J; junction bases left unmatched: 0. The CDR3 sequence is CASSLSGQGYGYTF. CDR3 sequence (DNA): TGTGCCAGCAGTTTATCGGGACAGGGGTATGGCTACACCTTC.

This clone came up once. V is TRBV24-1 and J is TRBJ2-1, with TRBD1 identical over 12 bases. The germline V gene encodes CDR1 KGHDR and CDR2 SFDVKD. The CDR3 totals 16 residues. The V and J ends lost 9 bases and 6 bases, in that order; junction bases with no gene match: 11. The CDR3 spells CATAGTGGDLGNEQFF. Written as DNA, the CDR3 is TGTGCCACCGCGGGGACAGGGGGCGATCTAGGCAATGAGCAGTTCTTC.

The CDR3 DNA is TGCGCCAGCAGCCATGGACAGGGGAACGAGCAGTACTTC. Translation gives CASSHGQGNEQYF. The chain joins TRBV4-1 to TRBJ2-7; the match to TRBD1 covers 9 bases. Germline-derived CDR1 and CDR2 are MGHRA and YSYEKL. The J segment lost 5 bases and the V segment lost 3 bases, leaving 2 bases of the junction unmatched. The length of the CDR3 is 13 residues.

This clone has only a few counts. The rearrangement links TRBV7-9 to TRBJ1-4; unclear D gene. CDR1 is SEHNR and CDR2 is FQNEAQ in the germline V gene (reference sequence). The CDR3 is 13 residues long. Trimming removed 1 base from V and 5 bases from J, with 5 bases in between. The CDR3 loop reads CASSLGLNEKLFF. The CDR3 bases are TGTGCCAGCAGCTTAGGACTGAATGAAAAACTGTTTTTT. The variable domain in full, completed from reference TRBV7-9 and TRBJ1-4, reads DTGVSQNPRHKITKRGQNVTFRCDPISEHNRLYWYRQTLGQGPEFLTYFQNEAQLEKSRLLSDRFSAERPKGSFSTLEIQRTEQGDSAMYLCASSLGLNEKLFFGSGTQLSVL.

As DNA, the CDR3 is TGTGCCTGGAAAATTCAGGGACAGGGGAGCACTGAAGCTTTCTTT. Protein product: CAWKIQGQGSTEAFF. The chain has TRBV30 and TRBJ1-1; 10 nucleotides align to TRBD1. The CDR3 has 15 residues. Germline assignment: CDR1 GTSNPN and CDR2 SVGIG (reference sequence). J lost 4 bases, V lost 4 bases, and 9 bases had no gene match.

This clone was seen repeatedly, ten times or more. The gene calls are TRBV15 and TRBJ1-2; tentatively, D is TRBD1 (5 bases). The germline V and J ends were trimmed by 0 bases and 1 base, with 15 bases remaining between them. This CDR3 comprises 17 residues. CDR1 and CDR2 from the germline V gene are LNHNV and YYDKDF (reference sequence). The CDR3: CATSRDGGKRNNYGYTF. The DNA of the CDR3 is TGTGCCACCAGCAGAGATGGGGGGAAACGCAATAACTATGGCTACACCTTC.

V gene TRBV6-5 combines with J gene TRBJ1-1; 8 nucleotides match TRBD1. The junction had 5 bases not matched to a gene; V was cut back by 3 bases and J by 2 bases. The germline CDR1 and CDR2 sequences are MNHEY and SVGAGI. The CDR3 loop spans 15 amino acids. Here the CDR3 reads CASSYQGAVNTEAFF. For the CDR3, the DNA is TGTGCCAGCAGTTATCAGGGGGCTGTCAACACTGAAGCTTTCTTT.

The chain couples TRBV19 to TRBJ2-1, with TRBD1 identical over 8 bases. V lost 6 bases to trimming and J lost 0 bases; unmatched junction nucleotides: 4. Looked up from germline, CDR1 is LNHDA and CDR2 is SQIVND (reference sequence). CDR3 length equals 15 residues. The CDR3 spells CASSRDRSSYNEQFF. The CDR3, as DNA: TGTGCCAGTAGCCGGGACAGGAGCTCCTACAATGAGCAGTTCTTC.

The chain uses TRBV7-8 and TRBJ2-5; a possible D gene is TRBD2 (6 bases). This CDR3 contains 12 residues. Trimming removed 6 bases from V and 1 base from J, with 6 bases in between. Per the germline V gene, CDR1 is SGHVS and CDR2 is FQNEAQ. CDR3 region: CASRGGQETQYF. In nucleotides, the CDR3 is TGTGCCAGCAGGGGGGGCCAAGAGACCCAGTACTTC.

The chain has TRBV6-1 and TRBJ2-3, with 8 nucleotides matching TRBD2. The trim removed 3 bases at V and 6 bases at J, leaving 5 bases unmatched. The CDR3 is made up of 14 amino acids. Germline CDR1 is MNHNS and CDR2 is SASEGT. DNA for the CDR3: TGTGCCAGCAGTGAGCGGGGGGCCTGGGATACGCAGTATTTT. It codes for CASSERGAWDTQYF.